Below, 16 T cell receptor beta chains from the same sample are listed, as sequenced in a study of T cells in Graves' hyperthyroidism and ophthalmopathy. Template material for amplifying TCR beta CDR3 regions consisted of RNA transcripts. With the HTBI primer set, the TCR CDR3 went through a first round of RT-PCR. TCRdb reprocessed the multiplex PCR reads via MiXCR and lists one record per CDR3 protein. Of hundreds of thousands of distinct CDR3 sequences in the sample, less than 45% are singletons; the top ten hold under 8%. The specimen was peripheral blood or thyroid tissue (not recorded which). These receptors all stem from an adult man with Graves' disease, either hyperthyroidism or ophthalmopathy (not recorded which).

Notes on this clonotype: A read error is possible here, since a much larger clone lies one base away. The chain couples TRBV7-9 to TRBJ1-4; 7 nucleotides line up with TRBD1. Germline-derived CDR1 and CDR2 are SEHNR and FQNEAQ (reference sequence). This CDR3 is 17 amino acids long. In DNA form, the CDR3 reads TGTGCCAGCAGCTGGCTTGCGGGGACAGCAACTAAAGAAAAACTGTTTTTT. Its protein product is CASSWLAGTATKEKLFF.

With respect to this clonotype: The junction and the germline gene differ at one end; a read error may be behind it. The rearrangement joins TRBV11-1 to TRBJ1-1; tentatively, D is TRBD1 (5 bases). The CDR3 sequence is 14 residues long. Germline CDR1 is SGHAT and CDR2 is FQDESV (reference sequence). As DNA, the CDR3 is TGTGCCAGCAGCCGTCTCGGAACGGACACTGGAGCTTTCTTT. Translating gives CASSRLGTDTGAFF. Complete variable domain (other parts from reference TRBV11-1 and TRBJ1-1): EAEVAQSPRYKITEKSQAVAFWCDPISGHATLYWYRQILGQGPELLVQFQDESVVDDSQLPKDRFSAERLKGVDSTLKIQPAELGDSAMYLCASSRLGTDTGAFFGQGTRLTVV.

As to this clonotype: Compared with germline, one end of the junction differs, possibly owing to a read error. The rearrangement uses TRBV4-1 and TRBJ2-5; D uncertain. CDR3 size: 15 residues. The germline V gene encodes CDR1 MGHRA and CDR2 YSYEKL. The CDR3 coding sequence is TGTGCCAGCAGCTTGGATGGTGGGGTGGAAGAGACCCAGTACTTC. This encodes CASSLDGGVEETQYF.

In this sample, this clonotype turned up a few times. The J gene is TRBJ2-7, the V gene TRBV7-2, with D possibly being TRBD1 or TRBD2 (5 bases each). Germline-derived CDR1 and CDR2 are SGHTA and FQGNSA. Between the trimmed V and J ends, which lost 8 bases and 1 base, there was a span of 12 bases. The CDR3 runs 13 residues. CDR3: CASGTAGSYEQYF. The CDR3, as DNA: TGTGCCAGCGGGACCGCTGGATCCTACGAGCAGTACTTC. The whole variable domain, filled in from reference TRBV7-2 and TRBJ2-7, reads GAGVSQSPSNKVTEKGKDVELRCDPISGHTALYWYRQSLGQGLEFLIYFQGNSAPDKSGLPSDRFSAERTGGSVSTLTIQRTQQEDSAVYLCASGTAGSYEQYFGPGTRLTVT.

The chain recombines TRBV24-1 with TRBJ2-5; TRBD1 is a possible D gene (7 bases). The CDR3 contains 18 residues. V shed 3 bases and J shed 1 base, with 20 bases lying between them. Per the germline V gene, CDR1 is KGHDR and CDR2 is SFDVKD. CDR3: CATSDPSYRRDSQETQYF. In DNA, the CDR3 is TGTGCCACCAGTGATCCATCCTACCGGAGGGACAGCCAAGAGACCCAGTACTTC.

This clonotype was detected ten times or more. The gene calls are TRBV15 and TRBJ2-5; a possible D gene is TRBD1 (6 bases). The CDR3 contains 14 residues. V shed 8 bases and J shed 5 bases, with 18 bases lying between them. Germline CDR1 and CDR2: LNHNV and YYDKDF (reference sequence). CDR3 coding DNA: TGTGCCACCGCCAGGGGCCAGGGTTTTGAGACCCAGTACTTC. This encodes CATARGQGFETQYF.

The J gene is TRBJ1-2, the V gene TRBV9; D might be TRBD1 (5 bases). Deletions cut 2 bases from V and 5 bases from J, with 16 bases between. Germline V CDR1 and CDR2: SGDLS, YYNGEE. CDR3 length: 15 amino acids. The CDR3 sequence is CASSVEGTGGYGYTF. In DNA form, the CDR3 reads TGTGCCAGCAGCGTTGAGGGGACGGGAGGTTATGGCTACACCTTC.

The chain joins TRBV29-1 to TRBJ1-2, with 9 bases identical to TRBD1. The length of the CDR3 is 10 residues. The ends lost 7 bases at V and 8 bases at J; junction bases unmatched: 2. CDR1 and CDR2 (germline): SQVTM, ANQGSEA. The CDR3 loop is CSGGTGGYTF. CDR3 nucleotide sequence: TGCAGCGGGGGGACAGGGGGCTACACCTTC.

The rearrangement links TRBV5-6 to TRBJ2-7; TRBD2 agrees at 9 bases. The CDR3 loop spans 16 amino acids. V was pared by 0 bases and J by 3 bases, with 7 bases of the junction left unmatched. Germline CDR1 and CDR2: SGHDT and YYEEEE. CDR3 in DNA: TGTGCCAGCAGCTTGGGGAATAGCGGGGGATTCTACGAGCAGTACTTC. This sequence encodes CASSLGNSGGFYEQYF.

This clonotype was counted a few times. The chain combines TRBV12-3 or TRBV12-4 with TRBJ1-2; possible D gene TRBD1, 6 bases. The CDR3 sequence is 16 residues long. Trimming pared 5 bases from V and 4 bases from J, leaving 20 bases between. The CDR3 DNA sequence: TGTGCCAGCAGTCCTGGGTGGGGGGCAGACGGCTATGGCTACACCTTC. Translated, it gives CASSPGWGADGYGYTF.

The table lists this clonotype with a few counts. This chain joins TRBV7-9 and TRBJ1-2, with D unresolved. There are 13 residues in the CDR3. The germline gives CDR1 SEHNR, CDR2 FQNEAQ (reference sequence). The V gene lost 5 bases and the J gene lost 7 bases, with 14 bases spanning the gap. The CDR3 spells CASSQVEAAGYTF. As DNA, the CDR3 is TGTGCCAGCAGCCAAGTCGAGGCGGCTGGCTACACCTTC.

J is TRBJ2-2 and V is TRBV6-5; 11 bases fit TRBD2. The CDR3 spans 14 residues. Germline CDR1 MNHEY, CDR2 SVGAGI. The ends lost 8 bases at V and 4 bases at J; junction bases unmatched: 3. Written as DNA, the CDR3 is TGTGCCAGCGGACTAGCGGGTTCCACCGGGGAGCTGTTTTTT. Translated: CASGLAGSTGELFF.

The chain combines TRBV14 with TRBJ2-7, with 7 bases fitting TRBD1. After removal of 6 bases from V and 3 bases from J, the junction contained 11 bases not matched to a gene. The CDR3 runs 15 residues. Germline V gene lookup returns CDR1 SGHDN and CDR2 FVKESK. The DNA of the CDR3 is TGTGCCAGCAGTCTTTACAGGGGCGGTAGCTACGAGCAGTACTTC. Encoded protein: CASSLYRGGSYEQYF.

This clonotype was counted only a few times. J is TRBJ2-5 and V is TRBV7-9; D ambiguous. The DNA matches TRBJ2-7 better at its end, which makes the J call doubtful. The germline CDR1 and CDR2 sequences are SEHNR and FQNEAQ (reference sequence). This CDR3 is 12 amino acids long. The CDR3 spells CASSSTVFEQYF. CDR3 DNA: TGTGCCAGCAGCTCTACCGTGTTCGAGCAGTACTTC.

This rearrangement joins TRBV24-1 to TRBJ1-2; 10 nucleotides agree with TRBD1. CDR3 length: 18 amino acids. With 2 bases clipped from V and 0 bases from J, the junction kept 8 bases outside the gene matches. Germline CDR1 reads KGHDR; CDR2 reads SFDVKD. CDR3 in DNA: TGTGCCACCAGTGATTACTTGGACAGGGGGACCTCTAACTATGGCTACACCTTC. Translating it yields CATSDYLDRGTSNYGYTF.

V is TRBV7-2 and J is TRBJ1-5; TRBD1 agrees at 7 bases. This CDR3 is 14 amino acids long. V gave up 5 bases and J gave up 3 bases; unmatched junction bases: 4. Germline CDR1 SGHTA, CDR2 FQGNSA. CDR3: CASSGTETNQPQHF. CDR3 DNA sequence: TGTGCCAGCAGCGGGACAGAGACCAATCAGCCCCAGCATTTT.